This entry features one T cell receptor beta chain sequence. Its antigen is currently unknown. The PCR had 60 Vbeta and 13 Jbeta primers. Clones were sequenced by immunoSEQ multiplex PCR, and TCRdb holds only the in-frame ones, with some missing. The sample has under 130,000 clones. This CDR3 has 16 residues. Germline CDR1 reads SGHRS; CDR2 reads YFSETQ. The ends were cut back, 0 bases at V and 0 bases at J, with 11 bases in the middle. These data belong to a study of cytomegalovirus exposure and HLA in healthy donors. Overall study results and limits: TCR beta V- and J-gene trimming, according to a later analysis, was linked to a missense DCLRE1C variant. Several V segments, TRBV6-2 and TRBV6-3 among them, could not be told apart and were dropped. It was reportedly the case that the classifier diagnosed cytomegalovirus status with high specificity and sensitivity. Productive rates of about 90% or about 30% were seen for most TCR beta V segments in an earlier analysis.

The sequence was collected from a man aged 50-59 years in good health and CMV-seronegative. Sequenced input: PBMCs. V gene TRBV5-1 combines with J gene TRBJ2-3, with unresolved D. The CDR3 DNA reads TGCGCCAGCAGCTTGGGGTGGGCAGATAGCACAGATACGCAGTATTTT. Its translation is CASSLGWADSTDTQYF.